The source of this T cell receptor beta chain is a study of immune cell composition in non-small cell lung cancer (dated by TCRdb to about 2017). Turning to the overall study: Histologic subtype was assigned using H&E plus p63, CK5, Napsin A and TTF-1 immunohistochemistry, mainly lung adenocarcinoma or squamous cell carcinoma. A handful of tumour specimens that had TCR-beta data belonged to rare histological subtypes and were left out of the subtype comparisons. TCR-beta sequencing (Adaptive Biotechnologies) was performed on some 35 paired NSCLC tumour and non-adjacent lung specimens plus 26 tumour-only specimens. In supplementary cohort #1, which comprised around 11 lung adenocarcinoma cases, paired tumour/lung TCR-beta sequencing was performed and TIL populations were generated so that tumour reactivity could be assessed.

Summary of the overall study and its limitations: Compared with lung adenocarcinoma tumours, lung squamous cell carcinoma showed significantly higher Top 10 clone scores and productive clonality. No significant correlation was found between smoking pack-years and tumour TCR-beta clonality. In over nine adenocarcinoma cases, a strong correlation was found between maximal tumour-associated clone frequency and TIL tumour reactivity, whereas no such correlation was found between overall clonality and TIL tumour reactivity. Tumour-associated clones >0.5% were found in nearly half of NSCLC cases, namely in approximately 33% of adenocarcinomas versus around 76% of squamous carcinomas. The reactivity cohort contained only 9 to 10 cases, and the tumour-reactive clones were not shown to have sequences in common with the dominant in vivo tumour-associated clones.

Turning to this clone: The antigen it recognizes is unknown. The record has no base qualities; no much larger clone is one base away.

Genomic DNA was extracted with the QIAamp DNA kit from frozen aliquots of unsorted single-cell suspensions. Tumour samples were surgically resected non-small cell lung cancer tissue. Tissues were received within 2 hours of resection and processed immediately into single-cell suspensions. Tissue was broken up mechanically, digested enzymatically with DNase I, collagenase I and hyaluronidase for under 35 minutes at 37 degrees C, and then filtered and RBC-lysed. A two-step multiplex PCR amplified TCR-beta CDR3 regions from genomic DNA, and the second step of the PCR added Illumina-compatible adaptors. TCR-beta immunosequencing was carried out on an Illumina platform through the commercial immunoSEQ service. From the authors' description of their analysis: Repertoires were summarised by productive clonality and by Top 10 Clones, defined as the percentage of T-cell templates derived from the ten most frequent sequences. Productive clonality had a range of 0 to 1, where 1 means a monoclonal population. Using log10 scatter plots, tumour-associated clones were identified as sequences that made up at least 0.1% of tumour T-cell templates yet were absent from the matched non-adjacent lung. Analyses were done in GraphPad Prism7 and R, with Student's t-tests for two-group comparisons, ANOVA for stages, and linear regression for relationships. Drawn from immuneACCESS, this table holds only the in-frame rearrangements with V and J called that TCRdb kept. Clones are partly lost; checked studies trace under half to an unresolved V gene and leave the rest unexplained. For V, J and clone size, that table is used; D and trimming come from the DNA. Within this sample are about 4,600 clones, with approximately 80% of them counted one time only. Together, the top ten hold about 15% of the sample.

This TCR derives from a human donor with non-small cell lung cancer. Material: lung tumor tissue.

The bases are TGTGCCAGCAGTTTATCGCACAGGACTGAAGCTTTCTTT. Translated, this gives CASSLSHRTEAFF. The receptor chain draws on TRBV27 and TRBJ1-1; the D gene is perhaps TRBD1, from 5 matching bases. Relative to germline, V is 0 bases shorter and J is 5 bases shorter, with 7 bases between their ends. CDR1 MNHEY and CDR2 SMNVEV are derived from the germline V gene (reference sequence). There are 13 amino acids in the CDR3, from cysteine to phenylalanine inclusive. Only CDR3 DNA remains: 39 bases, in frame from the first base.